This TCR beta chain is from a study of cytomegalovirus exposure and HLA in healthy donors. The PCR made use of 60 Vbeta and 13 Jbeta primers. TCRdb's table, derived via immunoSEQ multiplex PCR, lists solely in-frame clones and lacks some. This repertoire comprises about 48,000 clones; its ten largest clones make up about 6%. Study-wide points: Reports indicated that the classifier achieved high specificity and sensitivity in diagnosing cytomegalovirus status.

Concerning this clone itself: Antigen specificity is unknown.

The clonotype originates from a male donor in good health and CMV-seropositive. What was sequenced was PBMCs.

The CDR3: CASSQGVFNQPQHF. CDR3 DNA: TGTGCCAGCTCCCAGGGGGTATTCAATCAGCCCCAGCATTTT. The rearrangement links TRBV18 to TRBJ1-5; TRBD1 aligns across 7 bases. Germline assignment: CDR1 KGHSH and CDR2 LQKENI. This CDR3 comprises 14 residues. The V and J ends lost 6 bases and 3 bases, in that order; junction bases with no gene match: 5.